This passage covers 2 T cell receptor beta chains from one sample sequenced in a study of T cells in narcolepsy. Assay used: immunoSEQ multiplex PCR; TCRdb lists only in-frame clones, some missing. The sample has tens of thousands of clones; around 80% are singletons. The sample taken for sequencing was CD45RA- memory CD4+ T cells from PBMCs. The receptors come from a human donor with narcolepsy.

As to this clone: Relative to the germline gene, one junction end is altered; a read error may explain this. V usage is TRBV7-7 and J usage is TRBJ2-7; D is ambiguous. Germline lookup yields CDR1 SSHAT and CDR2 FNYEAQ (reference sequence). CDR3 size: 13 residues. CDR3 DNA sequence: TGTGCTAGCAGCCCCGTTGAATCCTACGAGCAGTACTTC. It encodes CASSPVESYEQYF.

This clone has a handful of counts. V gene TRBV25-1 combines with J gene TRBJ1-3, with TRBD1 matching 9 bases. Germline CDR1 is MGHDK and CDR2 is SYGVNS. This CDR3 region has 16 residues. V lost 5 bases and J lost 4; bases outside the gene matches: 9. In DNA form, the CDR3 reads TGTGCCAGCAGTAAGCGCACGGGACAGGGAGGAAACACCATATATTTT. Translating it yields CASSKRTGQGGNTIYF. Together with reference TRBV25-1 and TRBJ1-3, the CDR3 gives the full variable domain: EADIYQTPRYLVIGTGKKITLECSQTMGHDKMYWYQQDPGMELHLIHYSYGVNSTEKGDLSSESTVSRIRTEHFPLTLESARPSHTSQYLCASSKRTGQGGNTIYFGEGSWLTVV.